Following are 20 T cell receptor beta chains from one sample sequenced in a study of shared clonotypes between healthy human individuals. The protocol was immunoSEQ multiplex PCR, while the TCRdb copy is restricted to in-frame clones and leaves out a portion. The table lists over a million clones, around 82% of them singletons. Sequenced sample: memory CD4+ T cells from PBMCs. As for subset: CD45RA-negative fraction. Receptors originate from a man aged 18 to 30 in good health. Some clones in this sample may be carry-over from other donors' samples.

The V and J genes are TRBV11-2 and TRBJ1-4, with D unresolved. The CDR3 totals 13 residues. CDR1 is SGHAT, CDR2 FQNNGV, per germline. With 7 bases removed from V and 3 bases from J, the gap between germline ends came to 9 bases. The DNA for the CDR3 is TGTGCCAGCAAGAGGGCAGCTAATGAAAAACTGTTTTTT. Its protein product is CASKRAANEKLFF.

The table lists this clone with a count of one. CDR3 DNA: TGTGCCACCAGCAGAGATGGACAGGGGGGGAGCACAGATACGCAGTATTTT. This gives the protein CATSRDGQGGSTDTQYF. The V gene is TRBV15, the J gene TRBJ2-3; 10 nucleotides align to TRBD1. This CDR3 is built from 17 residues. Trimming cost V 0 bases and J 0 bases; bases outside gene matches: 3. CDR1 and CDR2 (germline): LNHNV, YYDKDF (reference sequence).

The chain has TRBV11-2 and TRBJ1-1; 7 positions match TRBD1. The CDR3 consists of 14 residues. V shed 1 base, J shed 6 bases, and the junction held 5 bases outside the gene matches. The germline CDR1 and CDR2 sequences are SGHAT and FQNNGV. CDR3 sequence: CASSLGQGRAEAFF. The CDR3 DNA follows: TGTGCCAGCAGCTTAGGACAGGGTAGGGCTGAAGCTTTCTTT.

This sequence joins TRBV5-8 and TRBJ2-7, with 10 nucleotides matching TRBD1. The CDR3 length is 15 residues. CDR1 is SGHTS, CDR2 YDEGEE, per germline. V was pared by 4 bases and J by 3 bases, with 7 bases of the junction left unmatched. The CDR3, as DNA: TGTGCCAGCAGCCAGACCGGGACAGGGGACTACGAGCAGTACTTC. Amino acid sequence: CASSQTGTGDYEQYF.

This chain uses TRBV5-1 with TRBJ2-1; TRBD2 agrees at 12 bases. The CDR3 covers 18 residues. Germline CDR1 and CDR2: SGHRS and YFSETQ. The V and J ends lost 4 bases and 10 bases, in that order; junction bases with no gene match: 18. The chain's CDR3 is CASSTTSKTSGGRVEQFF. The CDR3 nucleotides are TGCGCCAGCAGCACTACCAGCAAGACTAGCGGGGGACGGGTAGAGCAGTTCTTC.

This sequence joins TRBV5-1 and TRBJ2-3, with 12 bases lining up with TRBD2. J was trimmed by 0 bases and V by 0 bases; bases with no gene match: 8. The CDR3 is 19 residues long. The germline gives CDR1 SGHRS, CDR2 YFSETQ. DNA of the CDR3: TGCGCCAGCAGCTTGGCCGGTAGGACTAGCGGGGTTAGCACAGATACGCAGTATTTT. This codes for CASSLAGRTSGVSTDTQYF.

This clone was found a few times. This chain connects TRBV5-5 to TRBJ1-4; no firm D call. The germline CDR1 and CDR2 sequences are SGHKS and YYEKEE (reference sequence). CDR3 length: 15 residues. V lost 0 bases and J 5 bases, leaving 11 bases between the germline ends. The CDR3, as DNA: TGTGCCAGCAGCTTGGGGTCCAGGATCAATGAAAAACTGTTTTTT. Translation: CASSLGSRINEKLFF.

This rearrangement joins TRBV29-1 to TRBJ2-7, with 7 bases matching TRBD1. The CDR3 runs to 13 residues. The germline CDR1 and CDR2 sequences are SQVTM and ANQGSEA. The V and J ends lost 7 bases and 0 bases, in that order; junction bases with no gene match: 6. CDR3 DNA sequence: TGCAGCGCCGGGGACAGCCGCTCCTACGAGCAGTACTTC. Translating it yields CSAGDSRSYEQYF.

This clone showed up just a few times. Other DNA sequences in this specimen translate into the identical CDR3. The chain employs TRBV18 and TRBJ1-2, with D hard to call. The CDR3 has 13 residues. With 3 bases removed from V and 2 bases from J, the gap between germline ends came to 7 bases. Germline V gene sequence: CDR1 KGHSH, CDR2 LQKENI. This CDR3 reads CASSPDENYGYTF. For the CDR3, the DNA is TGTGCCAGCTCACCGGACGAGAACTATGGCTACACCTTC.

This clone was observed many times. This chain links TRBV28 with TRBJ1-4; 12 bases match TRBD1. Per the germline V gene, CDR1 is MDHEN and CDR2 is SYDVKM. With 3 bases clipped from V and 8 bases from J, the junction kept 13 bases outside the gene matches. CDR3 length equals 18 residues. CDR3 sequence (DNA): TGTGCCAGCAGTTTTCTGTGGGACAGGGGGCGAGGGAACGAAAAACTGTTTTTT. Protein: CASSFLWDRGRGNEKLFF.

There are many counts of this clone. This sample includes further DNA sequences coding for the same CDR3. The rearrangement links TRBV20-1 to TRBJ2-5; unclear D gene. The germline V and J ends were trimmed by 3 bases and 4 bases, with 6 bases remaining between them. This CDR3 is 11 amino acids long. Per the germline V gene, CDR1 is DFQATT and CDR2 is SNEGSKA (reference sequence). CDR3 DNA sequence: TGCAGTGCTAGTCTGGCAGAGACCCAGTACTTC. It translates to CSASLAETQYF.

The rearrangement links TRBV7-2 to TRBJ2-5; TRBD2 might be the D (5 bases). This CDR3 has 15 amino acids. With 1 base removed from V and 5 bases from J, the gap between germline ends came to 14 bases. Germline CDR1 and CDR2: SGHTA and FQGNSA. Here the CDR3 reads CASSLEGGLGETQYF. The CDR3, as DNA: TGTGCCAGCAGCTTAGAAGGCGGGTTGGGTGAGACCCAGTACTTC.

This clone was found once. The chain recombines TRBV6-6 with TRBJ2-7; 7 nucleotides align to TRBD1. V trimming: 0 bases; J trimming: 3 bases; junction bases outside the gene matches: 2. From germline, CDR1 is MNHNY and CDR2 SVGAGI (reference sequence). The CDR3 has 14 amino acids. CDR3 in DNA: TGTGCCAGCAGTTACTCGAACAGGGGCTACGAGCAGTACTTC. This sequence encodes CASSYSNRGYEQYF.

The J gene is TRBJ2-5, the V gene TRBV2, with TRBD1 as a possible D gene (6 bases). TRBJ2-7 explains the end of the DNA better; the J call may be wrong. The CDR3 has 12 amino acids. CDR1 is SNHLY, CDR2 FYNNEI, per germline. The CDR3 DNA reads TGTGCCAGCAGTGGGCAGGGGAACGAGCAGTACTTC. It codes for CASSGQGNEQYF.

This clone was counted once. This chain links TRBV11-2 with TRBJ2-1; 7 nucleotides match TRBD2. This CDR3 is 13 amino acids long. V lost 0 bases, J lost 8 bases, and 1 base stayed unmatched. Germline lookup yields CDR1 SGHAT and CDR2 FQNNGV. CDR3 DNA sequence: TGTGCCAGCAGCTTAGATCGGGGGGATGAGCAGTTCTTC. Its translation is CASSLDRGDEQFF.

This clone was seen only a few times. A much larger clone differs by one base, so this may be a read error. The genes are TRBV7-8 and TRBJ2-7; D is unclear. This CDR3 has 11 amino acids. Germline V lookup: CDR1 SGHVS, CDR2 FQNEAQ. Trimming took off 4 bases at V and 3 bases at J, with 4 bases between the two ends. CDR3 sequence (DNA): TGTGCCAGCAGCTCGTACTACGAGCAGTACTTC. It translates to CASSSYYEQYF.

The gene calls are TRBV29-1 and TRBJ1-4; TRBD1 might be the D (5 bases). V lost 6 bases, J lost 3 bases, and 14 bases lay in between. CDR1 and CDR2 from the germline V gene are SQVTM and ANQGSEA. The CDR3 extends over 14 amino acids. CDR3 sequence reads: CSVKLTVSNEKLFF. In DNA, the CDR3 is TGCAGCGTGAAGTTGACAGTCTCTAATGAAAAACTGTTTTTT.

CDR3 residues: CASSLIGTESGSPLHF. CDR3 in DNA: TGCGCCAGCAGCTTGATCGGTACCGAAAGCGGGTCACCCCTCCACTTT. The rearrangement links TRBV5-1 to TRBJ1-6; D remains unclear. This CDR3 comprises 16 residues. V was shortened by 1 base and J by 10 bases, with 18 bases between the two germline ends. Germline assignment: CDR1 SGHRS and CDR2 YFSETQ.

The chain is built from TRBV2 and TRBJ2-2; 12 bases line up with TRBD2. This CDR3 region has 18 residues. V lost 4 bases and J lost 2; bases outside the gene matches: 8. Germline V gene lookup returns CDR1 SNHLY and CDR2 FYNNEI. This CDR3 reads CASSGRILAGGNTGELFF. The CDR3 region has the DNA TGTGCCAGCAGTGGACGGATACTAGCGGGAGGAAACACCGGGGAGCTGTTTTTT.

The CDR3 is CAWSVKGADTQYF. The CDR3 nucleotides are TGTGCCTGGAGTGTAAAGGGGGCAGATACGCAGTATTTT. The chain has TRBV30 and TRBJ2-3, with a weak D call TRBD1 (6 bases). Germline assignment: CDR1 GTSNPN and CDR2 SVGIG (reference sequence). V dropped 0 bases and J dropped 4 bases, with 8 bases sitting between them. The CDR3 extends over 13 amino acids.